Shown below are 10 T cell receptor beta chains from a single sample sequenced in a study of patients and donors after allogeneic stem cell transplantation. TCRdb redid the calling of the RT-PCR reads with MiXCR, one entry per CDR3 protein. The table records roughly 200,000 distinct CDR3 sequences, about 38% of them present only once. The sample comprised blood, either unsorted or a sorted T cell fraction (not recorded which). Source of these receptors: a human donor who was either an allogeneic HSCT recipient or a stem cell or donor lymphocyte infusion donor (not recorded which). It is not recorded whose cells these are; they may come from a transplant donor.

In its sample, this clonotype was seen a few times. The CDR3: CASRREGTTEAFF. The DNA for the CDR3 is TGCGCCAGCAGAAGAGAGGGGACCACTGAAGCTTTCTTT. The V and J genes are TRBV5-1 and TRBJ1-1, with D perhaps TRBD1 (5 bases). Deletions cut 5 bases from V and 4 bases from J, with 12 bases between. The CDR3 runs 13 residues. The germline gives CDR1 SGHRS, CDR2 YFSETQ.

The rearrangement joins TRBV29-1 to TRBJ2-2; 8 bases agree with TRBD2. This CDR3 has 14 amino acids. Germline lookup yields CDR1 SQVTM and CDR2 ANQGSEA. V lost 3 bases, J lost 4 bases, and 4 bases stayed unmatched. The CDR3 is CSVDGGARTGELFF. The DNA of the CDR3 is TGCAGCGTTGACGGGGGGGCCCGCACCGGGGAGCTGTTTTTT.

This chain uses TRBV5-1 with TRBJ1-1, with D uncertain. The germline CDR1 and CDR2 sequences are SGHRS and YFSETQ. The length of the CDR3 is 14 residues. Trimming removed 1 base at V and 0 bases at J, with 7 bases between. The CDR3 is CASSLTVMNTEAFF. CDR3 coding DNA: TGCGCCAGCAGCTTGACAGTTATGAACACTGAAGCTTTCTTT.

The chain employs TRBV4-1 and TRBJ1-2; D ambiguous. Trimming removed 1 base from V and 4 bases from J, with 10 bases in between. This CDR3 comprises 14 residues. From germline, CDR1 is MGHRA and CDR2 YSYEKL. CDR3 in DNA: TGCGCCAGCAGCCAAGGTTCAGGACCCTATGGCTACACCTTC. Its protein product is CASSQGSGPYGYTF.

This chain links TRBV28 with TRBJ2-4; TRBD1 might be the D (6 bases). CDR1 and CDR2 from the germline V gene are MDHEN and SYDVKM. Trimming took 10 bases from V and 14 from J, leaving 24 bases between them. The CDR3 runs 13 residues. CDR3 DNA: TGTGCCACTACAACTTTGGGACACCCGGATAAGTACTTC. This sequence encodes CATTTLGHPDKYF.

In this sample, this clonotype turned up a few times. The CDR3 DNA is TGTGCCAGCAGTCCGTATCAGGGGCCCTATAATGAAAAACTGTTTTTT. Translation gives CASSPYQGPYNEKLFF. The J gene is TRBJ1-4, the V gene TRBV12-3 or TRBV12-4; tentatively, D is TRBD1 (6 bases). Trimming removed 5 bases at V and 4 bases at J, with 17 bases between. The CDR3 consists of 16 residues.

J is TRBJ2-3 and V is TRBV6-1; 8 positions agree with TRBD2. The V and J ends lost 4 bases and 8 bases, in that order; junction bases with no gene match: 8. Germline lookup yields CDR1 MNHNS and CDR2 SASEGT. CDR3 length: 14 amino acids. The CDR3 is CASSARTSLSTQYF. The CDR3 DNA reads as TGTGCCAGCAGTGCCCGGACTAGCCTGAGTACGCAGTATTTT.

This clonotype was seen only a few times. V is TRBV6-2 or TRBV6-3 and J is TRBJ1-2, with D tentatively TRBD1 (6 bases). Per the germline V gene, CDR1 is MNHEY and CDR2 is SVGEGT. Trimming removed 4 bases from V and 5 bases from J, with 17 bases in between. The CDR3 extends over 15 amino acids. DNA of the CDR3: TGTGCCAGCAGTTTAACCGACAGGATCGCATATGGCTACACCTTC. Translating it yields CASSLTDRIAYGYTF.

This clonotype was counted at least ten times. The chain couples TRBV10-3 to TRBJ1-1; the D gene is possibly TRBD1 (5 bases). This CDR3 comprises 15 residues. Deletions cut 0 bases from V and 2 bases from J, with 10 bases between. Germline values: CDR1 ENHRY, CDR2 SYGVKD. CDR3 amino acids: CAISESGGGNTEAFF. In DNA, the CDR3 is TGTGCCATCAGTGAGTCTGGTGGGGGAAACACTGAAGCTTTCTTT.

J is TRBJ2-2 and V is TRBV28, with 8 bases fitting TRBD2. V shed 6 bases, J shed 4 bases, and the junction held 7 bases outside the gene matches. The CDR3 has 15 amino acids. The germline V gene encodes CDR1 MDHEN and CDR2 SYDVKM. Here the CDR3 DNA reads TGTGCCAGCAGCCATAGCGGGGCGGGCACCGGGGAGCTGTTTTTT. This codes for CASSHSGAGTGELFF.